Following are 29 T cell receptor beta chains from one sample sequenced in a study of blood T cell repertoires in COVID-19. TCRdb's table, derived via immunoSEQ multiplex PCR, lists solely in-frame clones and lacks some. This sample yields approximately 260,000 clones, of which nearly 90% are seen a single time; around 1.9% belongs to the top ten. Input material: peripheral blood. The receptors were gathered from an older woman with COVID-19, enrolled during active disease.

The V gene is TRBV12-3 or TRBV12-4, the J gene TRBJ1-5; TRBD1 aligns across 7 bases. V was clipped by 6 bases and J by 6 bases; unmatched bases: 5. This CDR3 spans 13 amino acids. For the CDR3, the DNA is TGTGCCAGCAGATCAGGGGGTGTTCAGCCCCAGCATTTT. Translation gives CASRSGGVQPQHF.

CDR3 DNA sequence: TGTGCCAGCAGCTGGACCGGCCAGGGGATCGAGCAGTACTTC. Protein sequence: CASSWTGQGIEQYF. This chain uses TRBV7-8 with TRBJ2-7; a possible D gene is TRBD1 (6 bases). Germline CDR1 SGHVS, CDR2 FQNEAQ. This CDR3 contains 14 residues. V lost 4 bases and J 6 bases, leaving 16 bases between the germline ends.

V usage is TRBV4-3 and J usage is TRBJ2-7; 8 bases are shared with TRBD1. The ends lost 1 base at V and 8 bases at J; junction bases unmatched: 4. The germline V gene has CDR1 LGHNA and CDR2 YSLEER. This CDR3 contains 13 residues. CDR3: CASSQGSGGKQYF. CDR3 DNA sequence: TGCGCCAGCAGCCAAGGTTCAGGGGGCAAGCAGTACTTC.

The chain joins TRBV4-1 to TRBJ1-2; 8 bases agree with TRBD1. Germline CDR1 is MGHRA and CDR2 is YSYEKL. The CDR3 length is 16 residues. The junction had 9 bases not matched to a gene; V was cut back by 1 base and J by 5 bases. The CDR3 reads CASSQVRDRLVYGYTF. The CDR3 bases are TGCGCCAGCAGCCAAGTTAGGGACAGGCTGGTTTATGGCTACACCTTC.

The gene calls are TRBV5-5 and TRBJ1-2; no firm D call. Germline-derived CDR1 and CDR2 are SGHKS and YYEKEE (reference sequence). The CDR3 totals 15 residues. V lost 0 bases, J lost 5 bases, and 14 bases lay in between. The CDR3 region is CASSLGLGSPYGYTF. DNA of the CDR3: TGTGCCAGCAGCTTGGGACTGGGGAGTCCTTATGGCTACACCTTC.

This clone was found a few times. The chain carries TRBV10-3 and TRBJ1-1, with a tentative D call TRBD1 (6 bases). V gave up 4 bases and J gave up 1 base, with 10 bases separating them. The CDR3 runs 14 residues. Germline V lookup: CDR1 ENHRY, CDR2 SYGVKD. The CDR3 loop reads CAISGQQGNTEAFF. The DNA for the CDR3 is TGTGCCATCAGTGGACAACAGGGGAACACTGAAGCTTTCTTT.

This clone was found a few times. DNA for the CDR3: TGCGCCAGCAGCCGAGATGCCGGACACTCGAACACTGAAGCTTTCTTT. Residues: CASSRDAGHSNTEAFF. This chain links TRBV5-1 with TRBJ1-1; D is possibly TRBD1 (5 bases). CDR1 and CDR2 (germline): SGHRS, YFSETQ. V shed 4 bases and J shed 1 base, with 17 bases lying between them. The CDR3 is made up of 16 amino acids.

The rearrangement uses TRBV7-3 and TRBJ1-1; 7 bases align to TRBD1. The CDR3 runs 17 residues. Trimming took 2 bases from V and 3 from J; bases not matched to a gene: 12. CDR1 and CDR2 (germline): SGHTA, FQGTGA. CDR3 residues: CASSLGLQRGRDTEAFF. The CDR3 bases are TGTGCCAGCAGCTTAGGACTTCAAAGGGGGCGGGACACTGAAGCTTTCTTT.

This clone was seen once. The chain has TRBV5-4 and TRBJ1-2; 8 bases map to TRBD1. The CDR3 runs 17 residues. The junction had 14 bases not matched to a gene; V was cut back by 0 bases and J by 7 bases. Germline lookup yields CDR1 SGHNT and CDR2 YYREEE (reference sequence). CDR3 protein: CASSLGAGGPSGSGYTF. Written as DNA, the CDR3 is TGTGCCAGCAGCTTGGGGGCAGGGGGCCCCAGTGGCTCTGGCTACACCTTC.

This chain's CDR3 is CASSLSNQPQHF. The CDR3 DNA follows: TGTGCCAGCAGCCTCAGTAATCAGCCCCAGCATTTT. The chain couples TRBV7-2 to TRBJ1-5; the D is unclear. This CDR3 comprises 12 residues. The germline V gene encodes CDR1 SGHTA and CDR2 FQGNSA. Trimming took off 5 bases at V and 4 bases at J, with 6 bases between the two ends.

The CDR3 DNA reads as TGTGCCAGTCGGCGGACAGAAAACAATGAGCAGTTCTTC. This codes for CASRRTENNEQFF. The chain joins TRBV19 to TRBJ2-1, with D tentatively TRBD1 (6 bases). The V and J ends lost 8 bases and 5 bases respectively, with 13 bases between them. CDR3 length: 13 residues. Germline V gives CDR1 LNHDA, CDR2 SQIVND (reference sequence).

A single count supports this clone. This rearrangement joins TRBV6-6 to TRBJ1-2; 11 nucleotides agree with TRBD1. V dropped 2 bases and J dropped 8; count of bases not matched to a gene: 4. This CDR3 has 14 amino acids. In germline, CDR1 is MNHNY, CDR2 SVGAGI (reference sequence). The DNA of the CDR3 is TGTGCCAGCAGTTACGGGACAGGGGGGGGAGGCTACACCTTC. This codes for CASSYGTGGGGYTF.

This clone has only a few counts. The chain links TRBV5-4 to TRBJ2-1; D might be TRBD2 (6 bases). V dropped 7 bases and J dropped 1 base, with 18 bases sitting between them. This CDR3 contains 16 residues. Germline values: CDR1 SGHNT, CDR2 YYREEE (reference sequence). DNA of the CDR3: TGTGCCAGCCGGACTACCCCATACTCATCCTACAATGAGCAGTTCTTC. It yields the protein CASRTTPYSSYNEQFF.

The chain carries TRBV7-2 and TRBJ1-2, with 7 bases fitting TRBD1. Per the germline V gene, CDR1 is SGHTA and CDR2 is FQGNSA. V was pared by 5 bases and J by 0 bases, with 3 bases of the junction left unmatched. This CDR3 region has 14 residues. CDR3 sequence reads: CASSPGTANYGYTF. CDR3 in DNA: TGTGCCAGCAGCCCAGGGACAGCTAACTATGGCTACACCTTC.

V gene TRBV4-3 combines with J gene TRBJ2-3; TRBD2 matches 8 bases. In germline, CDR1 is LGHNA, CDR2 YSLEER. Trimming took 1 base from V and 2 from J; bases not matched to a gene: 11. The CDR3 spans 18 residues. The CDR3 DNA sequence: TGCGCCAGCAGCCAAGGTCTATCAGGACTAGCTTTCACAGATACGCAGTATTTT. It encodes CASSQGLSGLAFTDTQYF.

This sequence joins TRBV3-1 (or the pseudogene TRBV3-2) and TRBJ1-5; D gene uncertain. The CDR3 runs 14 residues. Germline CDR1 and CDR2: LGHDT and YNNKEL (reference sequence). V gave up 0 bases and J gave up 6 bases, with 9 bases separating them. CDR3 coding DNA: TGTGCCAGCAGCCAAGATACAGTGCTTCAGCCCCAGCATTTT. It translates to CASSQDTVLQPQHF.

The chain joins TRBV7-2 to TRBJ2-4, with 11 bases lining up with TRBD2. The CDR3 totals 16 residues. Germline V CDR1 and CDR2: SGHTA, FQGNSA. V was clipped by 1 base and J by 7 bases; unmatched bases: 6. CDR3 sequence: CASSLDLAGGWNIQYF. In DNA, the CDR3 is TGTGCCAGCAGCTTAGATTTAGCGGGGGGGTGGAACATTCAGTACTTC. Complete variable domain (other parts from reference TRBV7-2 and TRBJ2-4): GAGVSQSPSNKVTEKGKDVELRCDPISGHTALYWYRQSLGQGLEFLIYFQGNSAPDKSGLPSDRFSAERTGGSVSTLTIQRTQQEDSAVYLCASSLDLAGGWNIQYFGAGTRLSVL.

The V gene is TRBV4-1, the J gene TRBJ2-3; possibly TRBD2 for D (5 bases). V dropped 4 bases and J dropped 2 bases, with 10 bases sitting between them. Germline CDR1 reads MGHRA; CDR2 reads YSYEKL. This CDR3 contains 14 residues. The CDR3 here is CASSLRLNTDTQYF. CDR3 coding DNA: TGCGCCAGCAGCCTAAGACTAAACACAGATACGCAGTATTTT.

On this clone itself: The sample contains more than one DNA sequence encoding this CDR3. CDR3 DNA sequence: TGCGCCAGCAGCTTGGGAGACAGAAGCACTGAAGCTTTCTTT. Protein sequence: CASSLGDRSTEAFF. This sequence joins TRBV5-1 and TRBJ1-1; TRBD1 is a possible D gene (5 bases). V shed 0 bases and J shed 4 bases, with 10 bases lying between them. Germline assignment: CDR1 SGHRS and CDR2 YFSETQ. The CDR3 sequence is 14 residues long. Combining the CDR3 with reference TRBV5-1 and TRBJ1-1 gives the whole variable domain KAGVTQTPRYLIKTRGQQVTLSCSPISGHRSVSWYQQTPGQGLQFLFEYFSETQRNKGNFPGRFSGRQFSNSRSEMNVSTLELGDSALYLCASSLGDRSTEAFFGQGTRLTVV.

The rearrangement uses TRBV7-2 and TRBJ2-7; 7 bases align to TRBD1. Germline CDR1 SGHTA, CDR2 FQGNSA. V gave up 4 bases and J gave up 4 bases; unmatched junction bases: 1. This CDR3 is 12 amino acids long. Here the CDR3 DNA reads TGTGCCAGCAGCTGGGGACAGTACGAGCAGTACTTC. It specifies CASSWGQYEQYF.

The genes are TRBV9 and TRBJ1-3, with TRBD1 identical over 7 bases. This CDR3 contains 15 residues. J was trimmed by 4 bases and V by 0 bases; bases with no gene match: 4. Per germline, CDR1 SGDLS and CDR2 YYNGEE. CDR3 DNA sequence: TGTGCCAGCAGCGTAGAGGGACAGAGAGGAAACACCATATATTTT. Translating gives CASSVEGQRGNTIYF.

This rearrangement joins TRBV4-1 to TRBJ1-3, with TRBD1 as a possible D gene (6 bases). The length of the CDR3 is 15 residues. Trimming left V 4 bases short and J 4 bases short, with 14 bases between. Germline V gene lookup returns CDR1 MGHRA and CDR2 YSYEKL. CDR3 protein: CASSRETGPGNTIYF. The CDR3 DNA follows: TGCGCCAGCAGCCGAGAAACAGGGCCCGGAAACACCATATATTTT.

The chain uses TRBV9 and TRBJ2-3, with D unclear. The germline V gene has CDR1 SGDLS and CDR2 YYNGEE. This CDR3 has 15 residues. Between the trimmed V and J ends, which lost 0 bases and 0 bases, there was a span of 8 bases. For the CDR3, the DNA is TGTGCCAGCAGCGTAGGCGTCTCTAGCACAGATACGCAGTATTTT. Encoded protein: CASSVGVSSTDTQYF.

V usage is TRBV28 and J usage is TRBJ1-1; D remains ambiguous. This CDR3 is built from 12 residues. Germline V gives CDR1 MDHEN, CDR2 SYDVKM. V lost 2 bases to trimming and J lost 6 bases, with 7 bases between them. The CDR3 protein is CASSLNSAEAFF. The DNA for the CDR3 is TGTGCCAGCAGTTTAAACAGTGCTGAAGCTTTCTTT.

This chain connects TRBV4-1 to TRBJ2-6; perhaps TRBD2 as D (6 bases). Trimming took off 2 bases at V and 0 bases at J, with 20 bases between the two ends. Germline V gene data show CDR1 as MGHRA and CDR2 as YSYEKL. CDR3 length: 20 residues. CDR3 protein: CASSQRRLGPPASGANVLTF. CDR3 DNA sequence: TGCGCCAGCAGCCAACGTCGACTAGGGCCACCAGCCTCTGGGGCCAACGTCCTGACTTTC.

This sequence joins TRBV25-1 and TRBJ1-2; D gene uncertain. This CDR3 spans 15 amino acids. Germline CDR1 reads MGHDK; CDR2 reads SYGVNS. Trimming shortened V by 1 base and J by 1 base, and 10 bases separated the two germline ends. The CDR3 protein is CASSEWAGFNYGYTF. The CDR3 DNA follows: TGTGCCAGCAGTGAATGGGCAGGCTTTAACTATGGCTACACCTTC.

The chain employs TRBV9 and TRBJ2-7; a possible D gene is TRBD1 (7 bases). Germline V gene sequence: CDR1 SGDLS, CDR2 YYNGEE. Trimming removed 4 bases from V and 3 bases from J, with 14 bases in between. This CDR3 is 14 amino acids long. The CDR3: CASSLAGGFYEQYF. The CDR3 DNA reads TGTGCCAGCAGCTTGGCAGGGGGGTTCTACGAGCAGTACTTC.

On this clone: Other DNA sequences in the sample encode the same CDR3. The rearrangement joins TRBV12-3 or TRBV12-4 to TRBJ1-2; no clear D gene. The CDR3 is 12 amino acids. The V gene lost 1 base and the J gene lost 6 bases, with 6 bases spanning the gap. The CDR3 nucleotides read TGTGCCAGCAGTTTAGGAGGGCATGGCTACACCTTC. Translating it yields CASSLGGHGYTF.

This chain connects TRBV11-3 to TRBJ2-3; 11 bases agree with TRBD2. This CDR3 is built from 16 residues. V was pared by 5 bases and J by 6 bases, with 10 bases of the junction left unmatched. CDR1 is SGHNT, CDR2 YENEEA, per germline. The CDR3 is CASSKNLAGGLDTQYF. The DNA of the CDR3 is TGTGCCAGCAGCAAGAATCTAGCGGGGGGCCTGGATACGCAGTATTTT.